The 32 T cell receptor beta chains below all came from one sample that was sequenced in a study of blood T cell repertoires in COVID-19. Measured with immunoSEQ multiplex PCR; TCRdb has only the in-frame clones, and not every one. The table records approximately 390,000 clones, around 89% of them present only once. Sample: peripheral blood. Receptors originate from a man in his late teens or twenties with active or convalescent COVID-19.

This clone appeared once. The chain carries TRBV6-9 and TRBJ2-1; 7 nucleotides line up with TRBD2. V dropped 4 bases and J dropped 4; count of bases not matched to a gene: 19. The CDR3 length is 19 residues. Looked up from germline, CDR1 is MNHGY and CDR2 is SVAAGI. CDR3 coding DNA: TGTGCCAGCAGTTCCCTCGGGAGGCGCATTCGCCCGAATTACAATGAGCAGTTCTTC. Amino acids: CASSSLGRRIRPNYNEQFF.

The chain joins TRBV2 to TRBJ2-1; a weak D match, TRBD2 (6 bases). The germline CDR1 and CDR2 sequences are SNHLY and FYNNEI. Trimming removed 2 bases at V and 14 bases at J, with 16 bases between. This CDR3 comprises 13 residues. CDR3 sequence reads: CASSELAGIREFF. The CDR3, as DNA: TGTGCCAGCAGTGAACTGGCGGGAATTCGGGAGTTCTTC.

The genes are TRBV11-3 and TRBJ2-3, with no clear D. The CDR3 is 13 amino acids. Trimming removed 5 bases from V and 2 bases from J, with 8 bases in between. Germline CDR1 reads SGHNT; CDR2 reads YENEEA. CDR3 loop: CASSLRITDTQYF. CDR3 in DNA: TGTGCCAGCAGCCTGCGAATCACAGATACGCAGTATTTT.

V usage is TRBV7-2 and J usage is TRBJ2-2; D call uncertain. Trimming cost V 1 base and J 10 bases, with 13 bases left between them. This CDR3 region has 14 residues. In germline, CDR1 is SGHTA, CDR2 FQGNSA. In nucleotides, the CDR3 is TGTGCCAGCAGCTTAGGGTACCCCGAGGAGGAGCTGTTTTTT. Encoded protein: CASSLGYPEEELFF.

The rearrangement links TRBV29-1 to TRBJ2-2; D is unresolved. Looked up from germline, CDR1 is SQVTM and CDR2 is ANQGSEA. V was pared by 7 bases and J by 4 bases, with 13 bases between. The CDR3 loop spans 13 amino acids. CDR3 coding DNA: TGCAGCGCGACGGGTTATGGCACCGGGGAGCTGTTTTTT. It is translated as CSATGYGTGELFF.

This chain uses TRBV5-5 with TRBJ1-2; 8 nucleotides agree with TRBD1. Losses at the gene ends were 2 bases for V and 4 bases for J; bases not matched to a gene: 7. The length of the CDR3 is 15 residues. Germline loops: CDR1 SGHKS, CDR2 YYEKEE (reference sequence). CDR3 region: CASSFLGQGAYGYTF. In DNA form, the CDR3 reads TGTGCCAGCAGCTTCCTCGGACAGGGTGCCTATGGCTACACCTTC.

This sequence joins TRBV2 and TRBJ1-4; D is unclear. The CDR3 has 16 amino acids. Germline values: CDR1 SNHLY, CDR2 FYNNEI. V was clipped by 5 bases and J by 0 bases, with 13 bases between them. CDR3 residues: CASSLNRASTNEKLFF. CDR3 bases: TGTGCCAGCAGTCTAAACCGAGCTTCAACTAATGAAAAACTGTTTTTT. The full variable domain, in which reference TRBV2 and TRBJ1-4 provide the parts outside the CDR3, is EPEVTQTPSHQVTQMGQEVILRCVPISNHLYFYWYRQILGQKVEFLVSFYNNEISEKSEIFDDQFSVERPDGSNFTLKIRSTKLEDSAMYFCASSLNRASTNEKLFFGSGTQLSVL.

This chain uses TRBV7-3 with TRBJ2-1, with TRBD1 matching over 9 bases. The junction had 6 bases not matched to a gene; V was cut back by 5 bases and J by 7 bases. This CDR3 spans 14 amino acids. Germline V gene sequence: CDR1 SGHTA, CDR2 FQGTGA. The CDR3 protein is CASSPRQGGNEQFF. CDR3 DNA sequence: TGTGCCAGCAGCCCCAGACAGGGGGGAAATGAGCAGTTCTTC.

The chain couples TRBV11-2 to TRBJ2-7, with TRBD1 identical over 12 bases. V dropped 7 bases and J dropped 6; count of bases not matched to a gene: 10. In germline, CDR1 is SGHAT, CDR2 FQNNGV. The CDR3 extends over 15 amino acids. The CDR3 bases are TGTGCCAGCACTCAAAGGGGACAGGGGGCCCGCGAGCAGTACTTC. This gives the protein CASTQRGQGAREQYF.

The chain's CDR3 is CASSLVAQGLSPLHF. CDR3 nucleotides: TGTGCCAGCAGCTTAGTTGCGCAGGGGTTATCACCCCTCCACTTT. J is TRBJ1-6 and V is TRBV5-6; D perhaps matches TRBD1 (6 bases). CDR1 SGHDT and CDR2 YYEEEE come from the germline V gene. Trimming pared 2 bases from V and 10 bases from J, leaving 16 bases between. This CDR3 has 15 amino acids.

This sequence joins TRBV28 and TRBJ1-5; D may be TRBD1 (6 bases). Germline V CDR1 and CDR2: MDHEN, SYDVKM. V was pared by 7 bases and J by 2 bases, with 18 bases between. This CDR3 comprises 16 residues. The chain's CDR3 is CASTGSGSGGNQPQHF. The CDR3 nucleotides read TGTGCCAGCACTGGGTCTGGATCAGGGGGCAATCAGCCCCAGCATTTT.

The CDR3 nucleotides read TGTGCCAGCAGTCCGACGGAGAGCTCCTATAATTCACCCCTCCACTTT. This encodes CASSPTESSYNSPLHF. The rearrangement links TRBV2 to TRBJ1-6; D not certain. The CDR3 length is 16 residues. CDR1 is SNHLY and CDR2 is FYNNEI in the germline V gene. Trimming took 5 bases from V and 0 from J, leaving 11 bases between them.

The count of this clone is one. The chain links TRBV5-1 to TRBJ2-3; 7 bases align to TRBD1. Losses at the gene ends were 4 bases for V and 1 base for J; bases not matched to a gene: 6. The CDR3 runs 15 residues. Germline CDR1 reads SGHRS; CDR2 reads YFSETQ. The CDR3 here is CASSEGGAGTDTQYF. The CDR3 bases are TGCGCCAGCAGCGAAGGGGGCGCGGGCACAGATACGCAGTATTTT.

The V and J genes are TRBV5-1 and TRBJ1-6; TRBD1 is a possible D gene (5 bases). The V gene lost 0 bases and the J gene lost 4 bases, with 8 bases spanning the gap. Germline CDR1 and CDR2: SGHRS and YFSETQ. The CDR3 contains 15 residues. The CDR3 bases are TGCGCCAGCAGCTTGGGGGGCGCGTATAATTCACCCCTCCACTTT. Translating it yields CASSLGGAYNSPLHF.

The chain has TRBV14 and TRBJ2-5, with D possibly TRBD2 on 6 matching bases. The germline V and J ends were trimmed by 4 bases and 1 base, with 13 bases remaining between them. The CDR3 runs to 15 residues. Germline V gene data show CDR1 as SGHDN and CDR2 as FVKESK. The CDR3 sequence is CASSPGTFFQETQYF. For the CDR3, the DNA is TGTGCCAGCAGCCCCGGGACTTTTTTCCAAGAGACCCAGTACTTC.

This sequence joins TRBV11-2 and TRBJ1-1; no clear D gene. This CDR3 contains 14 residues. The germline V gene encodes CDR1 SGHAT and CDR2 FQNNGV. V lost 4 bases, J lost 6 bases, and 15 bases lay in between. CDR3 sequence reads: CASSSPERLPEAFF. The CDR3, as DNA: TGTGCCAGCAGCTCCCCCGAGAGGCTCCCTGAAGCTTTCTTT.

As regards this clone: This sample includes further DNA sequences coding for the same CDR3. DNA for the CDR3: TGTGCCAGCAGCCCTCGACAGGGGTCCTACGAGCAGTACTTC. Amino acids: CASSPRQGSYEQYF. The chain uses TRBV7-2 and TRBJ2-7; TRBD1 aligns across 8 bases. This CDR3 spans 14 amino acids. With 5 bases clipped from V and 1 base from J, the junction kept 4 bases outside the gene matches. The germline V gene encodes CDR1 SGHTA and CDR2 FQGNSA.

This chain uses TRBV27 with TRBJ1-4; TRBD1 might be the D (5 bases). With 6 bases removed from V and 3 bases from J, the gap between germline ends came to 11 bases. The CDR3 length is 14 residues. Germline V lookup: CDR1 MNHEY, CDR2 SMNVEV (reference sequence). CDR3 sequence (DNA): TGTGCCAGCAGCCGACCGGGGGCTAATGAAAAACTGTTTTTT. Translating it yields CASSRPGANEKLFF.

The chain links TRBV27 to TRBJ2-3; 7 bases are shared with TRBD1. Germline loops: CDR1 MNHEY, CDR2 SMNVEV (reference sequence). The CDR3 is 15 amino acids. The V segment lost 2 bases and the J segment 3 bases; nucleotides outside the gene matches: 5. The CDR3 spells CASSLDRATTDTQYF. The DNA of the CDR3 is TGTGCCAGCAGTTTAGACAGGGCTACGACAGATACGCAGTATTTT.

The chain is built from TRBV5-1 and TRBJ1-1; 7 nucleotides match TRBD1. The junction had 6 bases not matched to a gene; V was cut back by 1 base and J by 0 bases. CDR3 size: 16 residues. The germline gives CDR1 SGHRS, CDR2 YFSETQ. CDR3 bases: TGCGCCAGCAGCTTGCCACCTCAGGGGGTGAACACTGAAGCTTTCTTT. It codes for CASSLPPQGVNTEAFF. Together with reference TRBV5-1 and TRBJ1-1, the CDR3 gives the full variable domain: KAGVTQTPRYLIKTRGQQVTLSCSPISGHRSVSWYQQTPGQGLQFLFEYFSETQRNKGNFPGRFSGRQFSNSRSEMNVSTLELGDSALYLCASSLPPQGVNTEAFFGQGTRLTVV.

The chain recombines TRBV19 with TRBJ2-5; 9 bases are shared with TRBD2. The germline V gene encodes CDR1 LNHDA and CDR2 SQIVND (reference sequence). Trimming took 6 bases from V and 9 from J; bases not matched to a gene: 17. The CDR3 consists of 16 residues. CDR3 nucleotide sequence: TGTGCCAGTAGCCCCTCGGGCGGGGGGGCACTTGGGGCCCAGTACTTC. It is translated as CASSPSGGGALGAQYF. The whole variable domain, remainder taken from reference TRBV19 and TRBJ2-5, is DGGITQSPKYLFRKEGQNVTLSCEQNLNHDAMYWYRQDPGQGLRLIYYSQIVNDFQKGDIAEGYSVSREKKESFPLTVTSAQKNPTAFYLCASSPSGGGALGAQYFGPGTRLLVL.

This clone was observed once. The chain is built from TRBV7-2 and TRBJ1-1; D uncertain. The V and J ends lost 3 bases and 0 bases respectively, with 11 bases between them. This CDR3 is built from 15 residues. Per the germline V gene, CDR1 is SGHTA and CDR2 is FQGNSA. CDR3: CASSLSHAMNTEAFF. The CDR3 nucleotides read TGTGCCAGCAGCTTGAGCCATGCCATGAACACTGAAGCTTTCTTT.

A note on this clone: The same CDR3 is also encoded by other DNA sequences in this sample. V is TRBV28 and J is TRBJ1-1; possible D gene TRBD1, 6 bases. Germline CDR1 reads MDHEN; CDR2 reads SYDVKM. This CDR3 comprises 15 residues. V was clipped by 2 bases and J by 2 bases, with 12 bases between them. The CDR3, as DNA: TGTGCCAGCAGTTTAGGGGGACAACTAAACACTGAAGCTTTCTTT. This sequence encodes CASSLGGQLNTEAFF. The full variable domain, its missing parts supplied by reference TRBV28 and TRBJ1-1, is DVKVTQSSRYLVKRTGEKVFLECVQDMDHENMFWYRQDPGLGLRLIYFSYDVKMKEKGDIPEGYSVSREKKERFSLILESASTNQTSMYLCASSLGGQLNTEAFFGQGTRLTVV.

The gene calls are TRBV3-1 (or the pseudogene TRBV3-2) and TRBJ2-7; 10 bases map to TRBD2. CDR3 length: 14 amino acids. The junction had 4 bases not matched to a gene; V was cut back by 5 bases and J by 3 bases. The germline gives CDR1 LGHDT, CDR2 YNNKEL (reference sequence). The CDR3 protein is CASSAGLAIYEQYF. CDR3 DNA sequence: TGTGCCAGCAGCGCGGGACTAGCGATCTACGAGCAGTACTTC.

J is TRBJ1-2 and V is TRBV7-9; 7 positions match TRBD1. J gave up 3 bases and V 3 bases, and 16 bases lay outside the gene matches. This CDR3 is built from 18 residues. Germline-derived CDR1 and CDR2 are SEHNR and FQNEAQ (reference sequence). The CDR3 DNA sequence: TGTGCCAGCAGCTTTTTACAGACCCGGCCAGGGGGTCACTATGGCTACACCTTC. Translation: CASSFLQTRPGGHYGYTF.

Regarding this clone: Distinct nucleotide sequences in the sample also encode this CDR3. The J gene is TRBJ1-5, the V gene TRBV7-2; D not certain. The germline V and J ends were trimmed by 4 bases and 0 bases, with 4 bases remaining between them. CDR3 length: 13 residues. Per germline, CDR1 SGHTA and CDR2 FQGNSA. The CDR3 DNA reads as TGTGCCAGCAGCTCAAATAGCAATCAGCCCCAGCATTTT. It translates to CASSSNSNQPQHF.

Only one count was recorded for this clone. J is TRBJ2-1 and V is TRBV24-1; 9 nucleotides agree with TRBD2. The CDR3 has 17 residues. V was pared by 4 bases and J by 5 bases, with 11 bases of the junction left unmatched. Germline lookup yields CDR1 KGHDR and CDR2 SFDVKD. The CDR3: CATSDAAASGGNNEQFF. The CDR3 nucleotides are TGTGCCACCAGTGACGCCGCAGCCAGCGGGGGGAACAATGAGCAGTTCTTC.

Only one count was recorded for this clone. The chain recombines TRBV4-3 with TRBJ2-1; D gene ambiguous. This CDR3 spans 13 amino acids. The V and J ends lost 0 bases and 6 bases respectively, with 6 bases between them. Germline V gene sequence: CDR1 LGHNA, CDR2 YSLEER. CDR3 in DNA: TGCGCCAGCAGCCAAGAGAGGAGCAATGAGCAGTTCTTC. It specifies CASSQERSNEQFF.

The chain joins TRBV19 to TRBJ1-6; D not certain. Trimming removed 6 bases at V and 0 bases at J, with 9 bases between. The CDR3 is 15 amino acids. The germline V gene encodes CDR1 LNHDA and CDR2 SQIVND (reference sequence). The CDR3 sequence is CASSLESSYNSPLHF. CDR3 bases: TGTGCCAGTAGCCTAGAGAGCTCCTATAATTCACCCCTCCACTTT.

V and J are TRBV10-1 and TRBJ2-7; TRBD1 aligns across 9 bases. This CDR3 has 14 amino acids. The germline V gene has CDR1 WNHNN and CDR2 SYGVQD (reference sequence). Trimming removed 4 bases from V and 6 bases from J; junction bases left unmatched: 7. The CDR3 loop is CASSGPDRGPEQYF. The CDR3 DNA sequence: TGCGCCAGCAGTGGTCCGGACAGGGGTCCCGAGCAGTACTTC.

This clone has just a few counts. The gene calls are TRBV2 and TRBJ2-1; D is unresolved. Germline loops: CDR1 SNHLY, CDR2 FYNNEI. The CDR3 totals 13 residues. Trimming stripped 6 bases from V and 3 bases from J, with 9 bases between. The CDR3 DNA sequence: TGTGCCAGCAGCTTATCTCGCTACAATGAGCAGTTCTTC. Amino acid sequence: CASSLSRYNEQFF.

This clone was found a few times. This sample includes further DNA sequences coding for the same CDR3. The chain links TRBV3-1 (or the pseudogene TRBV3-2) to TRBJ1-1; D uncertain. CDR1 LGHDT and CDR2 YNNKEL come from the germline V gene (reference sequence). V shed 6 bases and J shed 4 bases, with 6 bases lying between them. The CDR3 covers 11 residues. The CDR3, as DNA: TGTGCCAGCAGGTCGGGCACTGAAGCTTTCTTT. This translates into CASRSGTEAFF.